The 11 T cell receptor beta chains given below trace back to one sample, sequenced in a study of identical twins. TCRdb processed the 5' RACE reads anew with MiXCR; each CDR3 protein has one entry. The table lists under 500,000 distinct CDR3 sequences, 13% to 15% of them singletons, with approximately 0.98% in the top ten. The data also belong to a second study, concerning yellow fever vaccine responses in identical twins.

Sequences were obtained from CD4+ T cells sorted from blood. These receptors originate from a woman under 30 in good health.

The rearrangement uses TRBV5-1 and TRBJ2-3, with 7 bases fitting TRBD2. The ends lost 5 bases at V and 3 bases at J; junction bases unmatched: 9. The CDR3 is 15 residues long. Germline lookup yields CDR1 SGHRS and CDR2 YFSETQ. The DNA for the CDR3 is TGCGCCAGCAGTCCCACTAGCGCCCGAACAGATACGCAGTATTTT. Its protein is CASSPTSARTDTQYF.

The rearrangement uses TRBV18 and TRBJ1-5; no clear D. Per germline, CDR1 KGHSH and CDR2 LQKENI. Trimming took 2 bases from V and 0 from J, leaving 14 bases between them. The CDR3 consists of 17 residues. For the CDR3, the DNA is TGTGCCAGCTCACCATATTGGCGTGACGATAGCAATCAGCCCCAGCATTTT. Its protein product is CASSPYWRDDSNQPQHF.

This clonotype was detected only a few times. The chain employs TRBV20-1 and TRBJ2-6; 7 nucleotides agree with TRBD1. Germline V gives CDR1 DFQATT, CDR2 SNEGSKA (reference sequence). The J segment lost 2 bases and the V segment lost 6 bases, leaving 7 bases of the junction unmatched. The CDR3 length is 15 residues. CDR3 nucleotide sequence: TGCAGTGCCTGGACAGGCCTGCCTGGGGCCAACGTCCTGACTTTC. Its protein is CSAWTGLPGANVLTF.

The chain couples TRBV3-1 to TRBJ2-7; 10 bases fit TRBD2. The germline gives CDR1 LGHDT, CDR2 YNNKEL (reference sequence). The CDR3 totals 15 residues. V gave up 6 bases and J gave up 3 bases; unmatched junction bases: 8. The CDR3 protein is CASRQRAGGDYEQYF. The CDR3 coding sequence is TGTGCCAGCAGACAAAGAGCGGGGGGGGACTACGAGCAGTACTTC.

This clonotype was counted at least ten times. This chain uses TRBV7-2 with TRBJ2-3; 8 bases align to TRBD2. Germline V gene data show CDR1 as SGHTA and CDR2 as FQGNSA. The CDR3 is 15 amino acids. The junction had 9 bases not matched to a gene; V was cut back by 7 bases and J by 3 bases. CDR3 coding DNA: TGTGCCAGCATGCTTATAGCGGGACGAACAGATACGCAGTATTTT. Amino acids: CASMLIAGRTDTQYF. Full variable domain (rest looked up from reference TRBV7-2 and TRBJ2-3): GAGVSQSPSNKVTEKGKDVELRCDPISGHTALYWYRQSLGQGLEFLIYFQGNSAPDKSGLPSDRFSAERTGGSVSTLTIQRTQQEDSAVYLCASMLIAGRTDTQYFGPGTRLTVL.

The chain joins TRBV6-5 to TRBJ2-5; maybe TRBD2 (5 bases). Trimming pared 9 bases from V and 9 bases from J, leaving 17 bases between. CDR3 size: 12 residues. Per the germline V gene, CDR1 is MNHEY and CDR2 is SVGAGI. The chain's CDR3 is CASSEGRSAQYF. The CDR3 DNA reads as TGTGCCAGTTCCGAGGGTCGTTCGGCCCAGTACTTC.

This CDR3 reads CASSLDFRGTDTQYF. In nucleotides, the CDR3 is TGCGCCAGCAGCTTGGATTTCAGGGGCACAGATACGCAGTATTTT. The genes are TRBV5-1 and TRBJ2-3, with a tentative D call TRBD1 (5 bases). The CDR3 has 15 residues. Trimming removed 0 bases at V and 1 base at J, with 9 bases between. CDR1 and CDR2 from the germline V gene are SGHRS and YFSETQ.

The chain employs TRBV5-1 and TRBJ1-2, with TRBD1 identical over 12 bases. There are 19 residues in the CDR3. In germline, CDR1 is SGHRS, CDR2 YFSETQ. Trimming removed 2 bases from V and 2 bases from J; junction bases left unmatched: 13. CDR3 coding DNA: TGCGCCAGCAGCTTAAGCGACCGGGACAGGGGGCGAGGGAACTATGGCTACACCTTC. This encodes CASSLSDRDRGRGNYGYTF.

This clonotype was counted between two and nine times. CDR3 bases: TGTGCCAGCAGTTCGCGGACCCGGACAGGGGCGACCTACGAGCAGTACTTC. This sequence encodes CASSSRTRTGATYEQYF. The rearrangement joins TRBV12-3 or TRBV12-4 to TRBJ2-7; 9 bases are a match to TRBD1. The CDR3 totals 17 residues. With 4 bases clipped from V and 2 bases from J, the junction kept 12 bases outside the gene matches.

This chain connects TRBV12-3 or TRBV12-4 to TRBJ2-1; 10 nucleotides align to TRBD2. V lost 4 bases to trimming and J lost 7 bases; unmatched junction nucleotides: 7. This CDR3 has 15 amino acids. The CDR3 DNA sequence: TGTGCCAGCAGTTCCATACTAGCGGGGTCGAATGAGCAGTTCTTC. This codes for CASSSILAGSNEQFF.

This chain links TRBV4-2 with TRBJ2-1, with TRBD2 matching over 13 bases. The CDR3 covers 17 residues. Trimming cost V 4 bases and J 6 bases; bases outside gene matches: 9. The germline V gene encodes CDR1 LGHNA and CDR2 YNFKEQ. CDR3 DNA sequence: TGTGCCAGCAGCCCGAGGACTAGCGGGAGCCTCGTCAATGAGCAGTTCTTC. Its translation: CASSPRTSGSLVNEQFF.